This T cell receptor (beta chain) is drawn from a study of T-cell reconstitution after alpha-beta-depleted transplantation in children. Trimming stripped 3 bases from V and 3 bases from J, with 14 bases between. The CDR3 length is 14 residues. Germline lookup yields CDR1 DFQATT and CDR2 SNEGSKA (reference sequence). Unique molecular identifiers tagged the TCRbeta library. From the PCR reads, TCRdb called clonotypes with MiXCR, one entry per CDR3 protein. The sample has about 420,000 distinct CDR3 sequences, about 16% seen once. Study-wide findings and caveats: Some patients showed high day-60 TCRbeta diversity, which derived from surviving recipient T cells and thymic progenitors. Expanded clones from the graft, numbering several hundred, reportedly supplied alpha-beta T cells about two months after transplant. Counts and diversity of T cells one year after transplant came mostly from newly produced T cells.

Notes on this clonotype: The antigen is not known.

This TCR was recovered from a boy under three years old who had a stem cell transplant for Wiskott-Aldrich syndrome, so the T cells may come from the graft donor. This rearrangement joins TRBV20-1 to TRBJ2-5, with D perhaps matching TRBD2 (6 bases). Specimen: PBMCs, mostly from graft donor cells, collected 360 days after TCRalphabeta/CD19-depleted stem cell transplant. The DNA of the CDR3 is TGCAGTGCTAGGGCCTATCGCGGGGAAGAGACCCAGTACTTC. Translated: CSARAYRGEETQYF.